Given below is one TCR beta chain in context. Sequencing used immunoSEQ multiplex PCR; TCRdb keeps in-frame clones, though not all of them. In the table there are over 85,000 clones, 70% to 90% of which are singletons. The data are from a study of control samples from healthy donors and cancer patients. The germline CDR1 and CDR2 sequences are MNHNY and SVGAGI (reference sequence). Unmatched junction bases numbered 3, after V lost 6 bases and J lost 1 base. The CDR3 runs 14 residues. The origin of this receptor is a woman aged 60 to 75 with lung cancer. Sequenced input: PBMCs. The J gene is TRBJ1-1, the V gene TRBV6-6; 9 positions match TRBD1. CDR3 in amino acids: CASSGQGKNTEAFF. The CDR3 coding sequence is TGTGCCAGCAGCGGACAGGGGAAGAACACTGAAGCTTTCTTT.